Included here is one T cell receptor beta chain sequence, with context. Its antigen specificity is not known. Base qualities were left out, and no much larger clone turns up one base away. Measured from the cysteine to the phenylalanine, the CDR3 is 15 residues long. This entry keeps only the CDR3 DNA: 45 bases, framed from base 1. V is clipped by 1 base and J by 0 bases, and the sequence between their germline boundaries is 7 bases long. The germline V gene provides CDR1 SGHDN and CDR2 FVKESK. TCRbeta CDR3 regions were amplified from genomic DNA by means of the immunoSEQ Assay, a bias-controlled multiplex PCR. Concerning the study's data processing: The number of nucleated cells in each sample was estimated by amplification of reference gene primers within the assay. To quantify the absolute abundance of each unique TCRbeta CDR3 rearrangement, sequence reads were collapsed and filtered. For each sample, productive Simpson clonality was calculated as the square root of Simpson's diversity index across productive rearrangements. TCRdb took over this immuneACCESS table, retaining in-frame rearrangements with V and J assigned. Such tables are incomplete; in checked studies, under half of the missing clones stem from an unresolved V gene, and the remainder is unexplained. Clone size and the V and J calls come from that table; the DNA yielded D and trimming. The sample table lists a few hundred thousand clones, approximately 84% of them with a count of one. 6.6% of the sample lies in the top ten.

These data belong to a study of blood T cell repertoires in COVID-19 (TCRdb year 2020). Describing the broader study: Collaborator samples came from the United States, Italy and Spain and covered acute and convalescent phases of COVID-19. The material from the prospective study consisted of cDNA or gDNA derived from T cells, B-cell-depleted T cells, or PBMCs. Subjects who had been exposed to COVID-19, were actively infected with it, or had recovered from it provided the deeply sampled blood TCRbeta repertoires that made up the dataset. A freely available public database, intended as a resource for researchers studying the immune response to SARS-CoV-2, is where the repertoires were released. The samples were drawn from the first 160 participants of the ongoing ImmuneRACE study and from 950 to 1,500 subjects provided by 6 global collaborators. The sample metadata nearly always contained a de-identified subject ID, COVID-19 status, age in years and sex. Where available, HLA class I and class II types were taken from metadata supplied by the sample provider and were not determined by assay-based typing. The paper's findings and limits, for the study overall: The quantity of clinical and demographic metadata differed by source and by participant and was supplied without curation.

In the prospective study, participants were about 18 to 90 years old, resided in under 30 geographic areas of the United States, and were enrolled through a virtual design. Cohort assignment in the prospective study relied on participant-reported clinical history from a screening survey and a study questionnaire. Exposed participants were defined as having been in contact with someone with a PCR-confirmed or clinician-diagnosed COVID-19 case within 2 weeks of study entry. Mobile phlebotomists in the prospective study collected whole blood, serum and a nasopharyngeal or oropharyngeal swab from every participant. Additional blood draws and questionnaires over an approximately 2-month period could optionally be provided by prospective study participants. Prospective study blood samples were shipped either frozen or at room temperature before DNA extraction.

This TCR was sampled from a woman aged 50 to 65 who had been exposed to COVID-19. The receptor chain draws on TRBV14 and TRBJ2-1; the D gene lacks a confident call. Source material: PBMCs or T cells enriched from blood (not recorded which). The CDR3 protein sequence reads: CASSQGGSSYNEQFF. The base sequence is TGTGCCAGCAGCCAAGGCGGAAGCTCCTACAATGAGCAGTTCTTC.